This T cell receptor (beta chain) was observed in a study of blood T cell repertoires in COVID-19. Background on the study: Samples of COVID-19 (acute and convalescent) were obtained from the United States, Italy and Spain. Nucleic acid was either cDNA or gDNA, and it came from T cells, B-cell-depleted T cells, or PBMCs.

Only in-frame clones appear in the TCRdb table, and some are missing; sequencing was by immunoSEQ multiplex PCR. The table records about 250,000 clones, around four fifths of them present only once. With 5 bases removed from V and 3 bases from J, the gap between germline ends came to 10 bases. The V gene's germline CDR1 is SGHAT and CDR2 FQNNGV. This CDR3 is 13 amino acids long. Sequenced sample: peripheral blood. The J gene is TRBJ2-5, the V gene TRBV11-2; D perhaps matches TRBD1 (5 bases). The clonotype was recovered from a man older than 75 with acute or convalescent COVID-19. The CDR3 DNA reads TGTGCCAGCAGCATTTACAGGAAAGAGACCCAGTACTTC. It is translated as CASSIYRKETQYF.